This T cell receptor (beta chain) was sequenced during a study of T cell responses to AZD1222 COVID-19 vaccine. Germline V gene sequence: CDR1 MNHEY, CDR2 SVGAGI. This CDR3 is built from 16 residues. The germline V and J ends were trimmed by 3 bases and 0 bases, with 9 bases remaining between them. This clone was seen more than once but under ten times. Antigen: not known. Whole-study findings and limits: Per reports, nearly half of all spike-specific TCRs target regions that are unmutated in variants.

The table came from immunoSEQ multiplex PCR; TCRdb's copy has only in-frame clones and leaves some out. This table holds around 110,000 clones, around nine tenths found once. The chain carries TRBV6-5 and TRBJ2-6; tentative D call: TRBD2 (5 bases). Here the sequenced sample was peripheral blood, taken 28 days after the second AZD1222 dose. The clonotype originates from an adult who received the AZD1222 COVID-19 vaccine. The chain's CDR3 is CASSYLASSGANVLTF. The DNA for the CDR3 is TGTGCCAGCAGTTATCTAGCCTCCTCTGGGGCCAACGTCCTGACTTTC.